The rows below give T cell receptor beta chains drawn from one sample of a study of long-term antiretroviral therapy in people with HIV. Profiled with immunoSEQ multiplex PCR; TCRdb holds only in-frame clones, not every one. This table holds under 30,000 clones, roughly four fifths found once. Sequencing used unsorted PBMCs, obtained 1.1 years before starting antiretroviral therapy. These TCRs come from a woman younger than 45 with HIV. Both conserved end residues are part of each CDR3. D genes are given only for firm matches. The size of a clone is reported for some rows only, either as once, few or many, or as a class for expanded clones.

V	D	J	size	DNA	CDR3
TRBV7-9	.	TRBJ1-2	.	TGTGCCAGCAGCTCGTTTCCTCAGGGTGTCTCGGGCTACACCTTC	CASSSFPQGVSGYTF
TRBV30	TRBD1	TRBJ2-7	.	TGTGCCTGGAAAGACAGGGACCACGAGCAGTACTTC	CAWKDRDHEQYF
TRBV10-3	TRBD1	TRBJ1-3	.	TGTGCCATCAGTGCGACACAGGGGCAAAGCTCTGGAAACACCATATATTTT	CAISATQGQSSGNTIYF
TRBV4-1	TRBD1	TRBJ1-2	few	TGCGCCAGCAGCCCAGACAGGGGGCTTCAAGGCTACACCTTC	CASSPDRGLQGYTF
TRBV20-1	.	TRBJ2-5	.	TGCAGTGCTAGCTCAGAAGAGACCCAGTACTTC	CSASSEETQYF
TRBV25-1	.	TRBJ2-5	.	TGTGCCAGCAGTGAAGGGAGGGGGTACCAAGAGACCCAGTACTTC	CASSEGRGYQETQYF
TRBV15	TRBD1	TRBJ2-1	.	TGTGCCACCAGCAGGTACAGGGGGGCGAATGAGCAGTTCTTC	CATSRYRGANEQFF
TRBV4-1	TRBD2	TRBJ2-7	medium-sized	TGCGCCAGCAGCTCGACTAGCGGGTACGAGCAGTACTTC	CASSSTSGYEQYF
TRBV7-2	TRBD2	TRBJ2-5	once	TGTGCCAGCAGCTTGGCAACTCGGGGGGAAGAGACCCAGTACTTC	CASSLATRGEETQYF
TRBV30	TRBD2	TRBJ2-1	.	TGTGCCTGGAGTCCGGGGCGGACTAGAGACAATGAGCAGTTCTTC	CAWSPGRTRDNEQFF
TRBV6-1	.	TRBJ1-6	.	TGTGCCAGCAGTGAAGTAAAGTCACAGACTTATAATTCACCCCTCCACTTT	CASSEVKSQTYNSPLHF
TRBV5-1	.	TRBJ1-1	once	TGCGCCAGCAGCTTTGAGCCTACAGGGAACACTGAAGCTTTCTTT	CASSFEPTGNTEAFF
TRBV5-6	.	TRBJ2-1	once	TGTGCCAGCAGCTTGTCAACTGCGTACAATGAGCAGTTCTTC	CASSLSTAYNEQFF
TRBV25-1	.	TRBJ1-4	.	TGTGCCAGCAGAAATACAGGGTCTAATGAAAAACTGTTTTTT	CASRNTGSNEKLFF
TRBV7-9	.	TRBJ2-3	.	TGTGCCAGCGGCACCCTACAGGTTTACCCGAGCACAGATACGCAGTATTTT	CASGTLQVYPSTDTQYF
TRBV6-4	TRBD2	TRBJ2-1	.	TGTGCCAGCAGTGACTCGATCTCTAGCGGGGGGGCAGTCAGCCGTGAGCAGTTCTTC	CASSDSISSGGAVSREQFF
TRBV28	TRBD2	TRBJ2-7	once	TGTGCCAGCAGTAGCGGGGGCCAGTACGAGCAGTACTTC	CASSSGGQYEQYF
TRBV19	.	TRBJ1-2	.	TGTGCCAGTAGTAAAAGAGGGCGCGACTATGGCTACACCTTC	CASSKRGRDYGYTF
TRBV13	.	TRBJ2-5	.	TGTGCCAGCAGCTTAGAGATACAAGAGACCCAGTACTTC	CASSLEIQETQYF
TRBV6-6	TRBD1	TRBJ2-3	.	TGTGCCAGCGCACTACCCCCAGGGGGTGGCGCAGATACGCAGTATTTT	CASALPPGGGADTQYF
TRBV6-5	.	TRBJ1-3	.	TGTGCCAGCATCCCCCGGGACCCCGGAAACACCATATATTTT	CASIPRDPGNTIYF
TRBV5-1	.	TRBJ1-1	.	TGCGCCAGCAGCTTGGCCGGAGATACAGGGTTCACTGAAGCTTTCTTT	CASSLAGDTGFTEAFF
TRBV5-6	TRBD2	TRBJ2-1	.	TGTGCCAGTCGACTAGCGGGCTACAATGAGCAGTTCTTC	CASRLAGYNEQFF
TRBV29-1	.	TRBJ1-1	.	TGCAGCGCCGCAGTGGGGGACACTGAAGCTTTCTTT	CSAAVGDTEAFF
TRBV13	TRBD2	TRBJ2-3	.	TGTGCCAGCAGCCACTATAGCGGGGGGACAGATACGCAGTATTTT	CASSHYSGGTDTQYF
TRBV6-1	.	TRBJ1-5	few	TGTGCCAGCAGTGGGAAAAGGATGGGCAATCAGCCCCAGCATTTT	CASSGKRMGNQPQHF
TRBV7-9	TRBD1	TRBJ1-5	.	TGTGCCAGCAGCTTCGGGGGACAGGAGATGCCCCAGCATTTT	CASSFGGQEMPQHF
TRBV4-1	TRBD2	TRBJ2-3	.	TGCGCCAGCAGCCAAGTCCTAGCGGGGGCCTCAGATACGCAGTATTTT	CASSQVLAGASDTQYF
TRBV11-2	.	TRBJ1-2	.	TGTGCCAGCAGCTTAGTAATAACAGGCGTCTATGGCTACACCTTC	CASSLVITGVYGYTF
TRBV9	TRBD2	TRBJ2-1	.	TGTGCCAGCAGACCGGGTAGCGGGGGGTACAATGAGCAGTTCTTC	CASRPGSGGYNEQFF
TRBV25-1	.	TRBJ2-1	once	TGTGCCAGCCGGCACTACAATGAGCAGTTCTTC	CASRHYNEQFF
TRBV5-3	TRBD2	TRBJ2-3	.	TGTGCCAGAAGGAGCGGGGGCCCTAGCACAGATACGCAGTATTTT	CARRSGGPSTDTQYF
TRBV2	.	TRBJ1-2	.	TGTGCCAGCAGTGAAGAACCGAGGGGCGGATTTGCCTTC	CASSEEPRGGFAF
TRBV7-3	.	TRBJ1-1	.	TGTGCCAGCAGCTTAAACGGAGCTGAAGCTTTCTTT	CASSLNGAEAFF
TRBV11-2	TRBD1	TRBJ1-6	few	TGTGCCAGCAGCTTGGACAGGGGGCTGAATTCACCCCTCCACTTT	CASSLDRGLNSPLHF
TRBV12-5	.	TRBJ2-2	.	TGTGCTAGTGGTTTGGTACTTTCCTCGTTCGCGAACACCGGGGAGCTGTTTTTT	CASGLVLSSFANTGELFF
TRBV9	.	TRBJ2-2	.	TGTGCCAGCAGCGTAGGGGGGCTTAACACCGGGGAGCTGTTTTTT	CASSVGGLNTGELFF